A single sample is the source of the 16 T cell receptor beta chains below, sequenced in a study of blood T cell repertoires in COVID-19. The protocol was immunoSEQ multiplex PCR, while the TCRdb copy is restricted to in-frame clones and leaves out a portion. The sample shows some 110,000 clones, roughly 86% of them seen only once. The sequenced sample was peripheral blood. All receptors derive from a man between 35 and 55 years old with acute or convalescent COVID-19.

The chain joins TRBV6-1 to TRBJ1-1, with D unresolved. This CDR3 region has 13 residues. Trimming shortened V by 1 base and J by 3 bases, and 6 bases separated the two germline ends. Germline CDR1 reads MNHNS; CDR2 reads SASEGT. This CDR3 is CASSEGGHTEAFF. CDR3 DNA sequence: TGTGCCAGCAGTGAAGGAGGGCACACTGAAGCTTTCTTT.

This chain joins TRBV30 and TRBJ1-2; D is undetermined. The CDR3 has 13 amino acids. Trimming stripped 3 bases from V and 4 bases from J, with 12 bases between. Germline loops: CDR1 GTSNPN, CDR2 SVGIG (reference sequence). CDR3 in DNA: TGTGCCTGGAGGGCGGGAGTTGCCTATGGCTACACCTTC. This gives the protein CAWRAGVAYGYTF. Combining the CDR3 with reference TRBV30 and TRBJ1-2 gives the whole variable domain SQTIHQWPATLVQPVGSPLSLECTVEGTSNPNLYWYRQAAGRGLQLLFYSVGIGQISSEVPQNLSASRPQDRQFILSSKKLLLSDSGFYLCAWRAGVAYGYTFGSGTRLTVV.

V usage is TRBV6-2 or TRBV6-3 and J usage is TRBJ2-3; 7 bases map to TRBD2. Germline trimming cut 6 bases from V and 2 bases from J; bases unmatched to any gene: 8. CDR3 length: 15 residues. Germline lookup yields CDR1 MNHEY and CDR2 SVGEGT. The CDR3 region is CASSRTRGSTDTQYF. The CDR3 coding sequence is TGTGCCAGCAGCAGGACTAGGGGATCCACAGATACGCAGTATTTT.

The J gene is TRBJ1-1, the V gene TRBV6-2 or TRBV6-3; D is perhaps TRBD1 (5 bases). This CDR3 is built from 15 residues. Germline CDR1 is MNHEY and CDR2 is SVGEGT. The V and J ends lost 0 bases and 0 bases respectively, with 8 bases between them. DNA for the CDR3: TGTGCCAGCAGTTACTCTAGGGGAATGAACACTGAAGCTTTCTTT. This gives the protein CASSYSRGMNTEAFF.

The CDR3 loop reads CASSPWSSGETQYF. In nucleotides, the CDR3 is TGTGCCAGCAGCCCCTGGTCGTCGGGAGAGACCCAGTACTTC. This chain joins TRBV9 and TRBJ2-5; the D is unclear. Per the germline V gene, CDR1 is SGDLS and CDR2 is YYNGEE. The CDR3 length is 14 residues. The V end lost 4 bases, the J end lost 4 bases, and 14 bases lay between the germline ends.

The gene calls are TRBV3-1 (or the pseudogene TRBV3-2) and TRBJ2-1; the match to TRBD2 covers 12 bases. With V trimmed by 4 bases and J by 0 bases, 4 bases remained unmatched. CDR1 and CDR2 from the germline V gene are LGHDT and YNNKEL (reference sequence). The CDR3 spans 17 residues. Written as DNA, the CDR3 is TGTGCCAGCAGCCGGGCGGGACTAGCGGGCTCCTACAATGAGCAGTTCTTC. Its protein product is CASSRAGLAGSYNEQFF.

The gene calls are TRBV5-5 and TRBJ2-5, with a possible D match to TRBD2 (6 bases). V lost 6 bases and J lost 2, with 17 bases in between. Germline loops: CDR1 SGHKS, CDR2 YYEKEE (reference sequence). The length of the CDR3 is 15 residues. The CDR3 region has the DNA TGTGCCAGCAACAGGTGGGGCGGGGCGCAAGAGACCCAGTACTTC. The encoded protein is CASNRWGGAQETQYF.

The V and J genes are TRBV6-6 and TRBJ1-5, with TRBD1 as a possible D gene (6 bases). Germline CDR1 is MNHNY and CDR2 is SVGAGI (reference sequence). Trimming took off 1 base at V and 4 bases at J, with 11 bases between the two ends. CDR3 length equals 15 residues. CDR3 protein: CASSYFGTINQPQHF. In DNA form, the CDR3 reads TGTGCCAGCAGTTACTTCGGGACAATAAATCAGCCCCAGCATTTT.

This rearrangement joins TRBV5-1 to TRBJ2-2; D is ambiguous. This CDR3 has 12 amino acids. V lost 6 bases and J lost 5, with 8 bases in between. Looked up from germline, CDR1 is SGHRS and CDR2 is YFSETQ. The DNA for the CDR3 is TGCGCCAGCACCAGGAATACCGGGGAGCTGTTTTTT. Translated, it gives CASTRNTGELFF.

The chain couples TRBV5-6 to TRBJ2-1; D is undetermined. Trimming pared 6 bases from V and 0 bases from J, leaving 7 bases between. This CDR3 comprises 13 residues. The germline CDR1 and CDR2 sequences are SGHDT and YYEEEE. The CDR3 DNA reads TGTGCCAGCATCAGGTTCTCCTACAATGAGCAGTTCTTC. Encoded protein: CASIRFSYNEQFF.

The gene calls are TRBV27 and TRBJ1-5; TRBD1 agrees at 7 bases. Losses at the gene ends were 3 bases for V and 2 bases for J; bases not matched to a gene: 13. The CDR3 spans 18 residues. Per germline, CDR1 MNHEY and CDR2 SMNVEV (reference sequence). CDR3: CASSFSTGSNLGNQPQHF. For the CDR3, the DNA is TGTGCCAGCAGTTTCTCGACAGGGAGCAACCTTGGCAATCAGCCCCAGCATTTT.

This clone showed up just a few times. The V call is TRBV11-3, the J call TRBJ2-2; TRBD2 aligns across 10 bases. With V trimmed by 1 base and J by 6 bases, 8 bases remained unmatched. The CDR3 length is 17 residues. Germline loops: CDR1 SGHNT, CDR2 YENEEA. This CDR3 reads CASSLASGRAGPGELFF. In DNA, the CDR3 is TGTGCCAGCAGCTTAGCCAGCGGGAGGGCCGGGCCCGGGGAGCTGTTTTTT.

The V and J genes are TRBV2 and TRBJ1-2; TRBD1 is a possible D gene (5 bases). Germline CDR1 and CDR2: SNHLY and FYNNEI. V lost 6 bases and J 6 bases, leaving 17 bases between the germline ends. The CDR3 runs 14 residues. This chain's CDR3 is CASSRQPQRDGYTF. CDR3 bases: TGTGCCAGCAGCCGACAGCCTCAAAGGGATGGCTACACCTTC.

The count of this clone is one. The chain joins TRBV7-2 to TRBJ2-5; no definite D call. Trimming took off 1 base at V and 5 bases at J, with 8 bases between the two ends. Per germline, CDR1 SGHTA and CDR2 FQGNSA. The CDR3 length is 13 residues. Here the CDR3 reads CASSLEWAETQYF. The CDR3 DNA reads as TGTGCCAGCAGCTTAGAGTGGGCGGAGACCCAGTACTTC.

The chain uses TRBV11-2 and TRBJ1-4; D remains ambiguous. Germline V gene lookup returns CDR1 SGHAT and CDR2 FQNNGV. V lost 5 bases, J lost 2 bases, and 12 bases lay in between. The CDR3 runs 15 residues. The CDR3 reads CASSLGVRTNEKLFF. The CDR3 DNA reads as TGTGCCAGCAGCCTCGGGGTTAGGACTAATGAAAAACTGTTTTTT.

The chain employs TRBV4-3 and TRBJ2-1, with 12 bases that match TRBD2. The CDR3 has 15 residues. With V trimmed by 1 base and J by 6 bases, 1 base remained unmatched. Germline V gene sequence: CDR1 LGHNA, CDR2 YSLEER. CDR3: CASSQASGGANEQFF. Here the CDR3 DNA reads TGCGCCAGCAGCCAAGCTAGCGGGGGGGCCAATGAGCAGTTCTTC.